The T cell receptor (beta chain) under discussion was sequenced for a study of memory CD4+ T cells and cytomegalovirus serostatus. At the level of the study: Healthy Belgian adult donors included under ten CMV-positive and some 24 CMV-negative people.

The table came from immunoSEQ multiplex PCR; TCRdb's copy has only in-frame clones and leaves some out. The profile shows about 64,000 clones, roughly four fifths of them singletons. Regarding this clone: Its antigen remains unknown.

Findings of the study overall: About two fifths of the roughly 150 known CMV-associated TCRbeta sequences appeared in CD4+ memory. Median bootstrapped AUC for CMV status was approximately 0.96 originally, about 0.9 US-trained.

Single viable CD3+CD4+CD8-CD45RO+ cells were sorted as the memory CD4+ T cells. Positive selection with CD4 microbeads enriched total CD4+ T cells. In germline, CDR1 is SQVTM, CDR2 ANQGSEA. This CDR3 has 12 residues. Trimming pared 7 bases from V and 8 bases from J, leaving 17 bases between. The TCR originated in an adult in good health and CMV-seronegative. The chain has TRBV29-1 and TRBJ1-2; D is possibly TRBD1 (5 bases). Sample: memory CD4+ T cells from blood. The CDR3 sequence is CSAQVGVEGYTF. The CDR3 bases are TGCAGCGCCCAGGTGGGGGTTGAGGGCTACACCTTC.